What follows are 14 T cell receptor beta chains derived from one specimen sequenced in a study of cytomegalovirus exposure and HLA in healthy donors. The PCR was carried out with 60 Vbeta primers and 13 Jbeta primers. The protocol was immunoSEQ multiplex PCR, while the TCRdb copy is restricted to in-frame clones and leaves out a portion. The repertoire holds about 160,000 clones, over 70% seen once, with 4% to 5.5% in the top ten. Material: PBMCs. The receptors were sampled from a man aged 25 to 40 in good health and CMV-seronegative.

V is TRBV27 and J is TRBJ1-5, with TRBD1 matching 7 bases. This CDR3 is built from 15 residues. V gave up 5 bases and J gave up 6 bases; unmatched junction bases: 10. Germline V gives CDR1 MNHEY, CDR2 SMNVEV (reference sequence). In DNA, the CDR3 is TGTGCCAGCAGTCCCCAGGGGGGCTGGGGTCAGCCCCAGCATTTT. It yields the protein CASSPQGGWGQPQHF.

The V gene is TRBV2, the J gene TRBJ2-5; 9 bases map to TRBD2. The end of the DNA is better explained by TRBJ2-7, so the J call may be wrong. The CDR3 consists of 14 residues. Germline CDR1 is SNHLY and CDR2 is FYNNEI. CDR3 in amino acids: CASSLAGSSYEQYF. The CDR3 DNA follows: TGTGCCAGCAGCCTAGCGGGGAGCTCCTACGAGCAGTACTTC.

Remarks on this clone: A junction end diverges from the germline sequence, so it may reflect a read error. V and J are TRBV28 and TRBJ2-5; the match to TRBD2 covers 13 bases. Germline loops: CDR1 MDHEN, CDR2 SYDVKM. The CDR3 is 16 residues long. The CDR3 nucleotides are TGTGCCAGCAGTTCCGGGACTAGCGGGGTAGAAGAGACCCAATACTTC. Translation: CASSSGTSGVEETQYF.

The chain links TRBV7-8 to TRBJ2-3; 7 bases align to TRBD2. This CDR3 comprises 18 residues. J was trimmed by 1 base and V by 5 bases; bases with no gene match: 15. Germline-derived CDR1 and CDR2 are SGHVS and FQNEAQ. The CDR3 DNA follows: TGTGCCAGCAGCCGACCCGCTAGCGGAGATTGGGGCACAGATACGCAGTATTTT. Protein sequence: CASSRPASGDWGTDTQYF.

The chain carries TRBV5-1 and TRBJ2-5; 8 bases line up with TRBD1. There are 14 residues in the CDR3. Germline assignment: CDR1 SGHRS and CDR2 YFSETQ. After removal of 2 bases from V and 3 bases from J, the junction contained 3 bases not matched to a gene. The CDR3 is CASSFPDREETQYF. The CDR3 DNA follows: TGCGCCAGCAGCTTCCCGGACAGGGAAGAGACCCAGTACTTC.

In its sample, this clone was seen once. In DNA, the CDR3 is TGTGCCAGCAGTGACCCCAGTCGGGGGGCAGAGACCCAGTACTTC. Amino acids: CASSDPSRGAETQYF. The chain combines TRBV25-1 with TRBJ2-5; a possible D gene is TRBD2 (7 bases). Per germline, CDR1 MGHDK and CDR2 SYGVNS. Trimming shortened V by 3 bases and J by 4 bases, and 15 bases separated the two germline ends. The CDR3 is 15 residues long. The full variable domain, its missing parts supplied by reference TRBV25-1 and TRBJ2-5, is EADIYQTPRYLVIGTGKKITLECSQTMGHDKMYWYQQDPGMELHLIHYSYGVNSTEKGDLSSESTVSRIRTEHFPLTLESARPSHTSQYLCASSDPSRGAETQYFGPGTRLLVL.

V gene TRBV18 combines with J gene TRBJ2-1; 10 bases align to TRBD2. With V trimmed by 2 bases and J by 8 bases, 9 bases remained unmatched. CDR1 and CDR2 (germline): KGHSH, LQKENI. CDR3 length: 16 residues. CDR3 in amino acids: CASSPTTSGRGDEQFF. The CDR3, as DNA: TGTGCCAGCTCACCAACCACGAGCGGGAGGGGAGATGAGCAGTTCTTC.

This clone was detected a few times. This chain uses TRBV27 with TRBJ1-1; the D is unclear. The CDR3 totals 12 residues. The germline CDR1 and CDR2 sequences are MNHEY and SMNVEV (reference sequence). V lost 8 bases to trimming and J lost 1 base, with 8 bases between them. The CDR3 here is CASWRGNTEAFF. The CDR3 DNA sequence: TGTGCCAGCTGGCGGGGGAACACTGAAGCTTTCTTT.

This clone was counted only a few times. This chain connects TRBV19 to TRBJ2-1; D is unresolved. The germline CDR1 and CDR2 sequences are LNHDA and SQIVND (reference sequence). The ends were cut back, 5 bases at V and 7 bases at J, with 9 bases in the middle. This CDR3 region has 12 residues. Written as DNA, the CDR3 is TGTGCCAGTAGTGTATCGAGGAATGAGCAGTTCTTC. Translating it yields CASSVSRNEQFF.

The chain uses TRBV4-1 and TRBJ1-5; 9 bases fit TRBD1. The germline gives CDR1 MGHRA, CDR2 YSYEKL. This CDR3 comprises 16 residues. V lost 3 bases, J lost 6 bases, and 9 bases stayed unmatched. CDR3 amino acids: CASSQTPGQGFQPQHF. In DNA, the CDR3 is TGCGCCAGCAGCCAGACTCCGGGACAGGGCTTTCAGCCCCAGCATTTT.

This chain links TRBV4-1 with TRBJ2-5, with a tentative D call TRBD2 (6 bases). The ends were cut back, 5 bases at V and 1 base at J, with 11 bases in the middle. The germline V gene encodes CDR1 MGHRA and CDR2 YSYEKL. The CDR3 extends over 14 amino acids. The CDR3 sequence: CASSARDFQETQYF. CDR3 nucleotides: TGCGCCAGCAGCGCTCGGGACTTCCAAGAGACCCAGTACTTC.

The gene calls are TRBV4-3 and TRBJ1-3; D gene ambiguous. The CDR3 extends over 19 amino acids. The germline CDR1 and CDR2 sequences are LGHNA and YSLEER. Between the trimmed V and J ends, which lost 0 bases and 0 bases, there was a span of 18 bases. The CDR3 nucleotides read TGCGCCAGCAGCCAAGACGCAGATCCCAACCTCCACTCTGGAAACACCATATATTTT. Its protein product is CASSQDADPNLHSGNTIYF.

The rearrangement links TRBV14 to TRBJ1-1, with D tentatively TRBD1 (6 bases). Trimming removed 1 base from V and 8 bases from J, with 17 bases in between. The CDR3 spans 15 residues. Germline assignment: CDR1 SGHDN and CDR2 FVKESK. This CDR3 reads CASSQAYRDKSEAFF. The CDR3 nucleotides are TGTGCCAGCAGCCAAGCCTACCGGGACAAGTCGGAAGCTTTCTTT.

The CDR3 DNA reads TGCGCCAGCAGCTTGGTAGCAGGGGGATATGGCTACACCTTC. As protein: CASSLVAGGYGYTF. The V call is TRBV5-1, the J call TRBJ1-2, with 7 bases aligning to TRBD1. J lost 5 bases, V lost 0 bases, and 4 bases had no gene match. The CDR3 is made up of 14 amino acids. The germline gives CDR1 SGHRS, CDR2 YFSETQ. The full variable domain, rest sourced from reference TRBV5-1 and TRBJ1-2, is KAGVTQTPRYLIKTRGQQVTLSCSPISGHRSVSWYQQTPGQGLQFLFEYFSETQRNKGNFPGRFSGRQFSNSRSEMNVSTLELGDSALYLCASSLVAGGYGYTFGSGTRLTVV.